The TCR beta chain under discussion was sequenced for a study of blood T cell repertoires in COVID-19. Turning to the study itself: T cells, B-cell-depleted T cells, or PBMCs supplied cDNA or gDNA.

Data came from immunoSEQ multiplex PCR; TCRdb stores just in-frame clones and leaves some out. Here the sample spans about 99,000 clones, roughly 79% being singletons. Trimming removed 2 bases at V and 5 bases at J, with 11 bases between. Germline assignment: CDR1 SGHRS and CDR2 YFSETQ. The CDR3 totals 14 residues. Seattle patient enrollment occurred during active infection, with longitudinal follow-up thereafter. The TCR was taken from a man older than 75 with COVID-19, enrolled during active disease. The sample taken for sequencing was peripheral blood. This rearrangement joins TRBV5-1 to TRBJ2-1; possible D gene TRBD1, 5 bases. The CDR3 coding sequence is TGCGCCAGCAGCTTCGTACTCAGGGACAATGAGCAGTTCTTC. It translates to CASSFVLRDNEQFF.